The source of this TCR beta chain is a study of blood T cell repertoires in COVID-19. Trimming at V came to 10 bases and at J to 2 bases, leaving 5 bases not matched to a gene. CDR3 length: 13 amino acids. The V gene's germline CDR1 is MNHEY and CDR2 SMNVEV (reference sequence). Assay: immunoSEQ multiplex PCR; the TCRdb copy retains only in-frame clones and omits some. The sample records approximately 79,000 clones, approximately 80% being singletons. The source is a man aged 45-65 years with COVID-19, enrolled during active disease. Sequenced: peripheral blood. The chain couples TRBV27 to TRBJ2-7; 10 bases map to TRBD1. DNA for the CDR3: TGTGCCACCCACGGGACAGGGGCCTACGAGCAGTACTTC. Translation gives CATHGTGAYEQYF.